This entry lists 5 T cell receptor beta chains sequenced from one sample in a study of technical replicates of blood from a handful of donors. The method was immunoSEQ multiplex PCR; TCRdb's version includes in-frame clones alone and lacks a portion of them. The data contain tens of thousands of clones, over 80% of them singletons. The source material was T cells isolated from PBMCs. The receptor source for this set is a human donor in good health.

The V gene is TRBV28, the J gene TRBJ1-2; 8 bases are shared with TRBD1. The germline V gene has CDR1 MDHEN and CDR2 SYDVKM. CDR3 size: 14 residues. Losses at the gene ends were 4 bases for V and 4 bases for J; bases not matched to a gene: 5. CDR3 sequence reads: CASSYTTGGYGYTF. CDR3 bases: TGTGCCAGCAGTTACACCACAGGGGGCTATGGCTACACCTTC.

This sequence joins TRBV10-3 and TRBJ2-2; TRBD1 might be the D (6 bases). This CDR3 contains 16 residues. V was pared by 7 bases and J by 0 bases, with 15 bases between. CDR1 ENHRY and CDR2 SYGVKD come from the germline V gene. The CDR3 sequence is CAITRTVLPNTGELFF. CDR3 coding DNA: TGTGCCATCACCCGGACAGTCCTCCCGAACACCGGGGAGCTGTTTTTT.

The gene calls are TRBV20-1 and TRBJ2-7; TRBD2 is a possible D gene (7 bases). With 7 bases removed from V and 4 bases from J, the gap between germline ends came to 11 bases. CDR3 length: 11 residues. The germline gives CDR1 DFQATT, CDR2 SNEGSKA (reference sequence). The CDR3 nucleotides read TGCAGTGGGGAGGGGGAGTACGAGCAGTACTTC. This codes for CSGEGEYEQYF.

The rearrangement links TRBV6-1 to TRBJ1-1; D not certain. Germline V CDR1 and CDR2: MNHNS, SASEGT. This CDR3 is 13 amino acids long. Trimming cost V 7 bases and J 3 bases, with 12 bases left between them. CDR3 protein: CASKQYPDTEAFF. For the CDR3, the DNA is TGTGCCAGCAAACAGTATCCCGACACTGAAGCTTTCTTT.

The chain links TRBV4-2 to TRBJ2-3; a weak D match, TRBD2 (6 bases). CDR3 length: 15 residues. Trimming cost V 1 base and J 4 bases, with 12 bases left between them. CDR1 is LGHNA and CDR2 is YNFKEQ in the germline V gene. CDR3 coding DNA: TGTGCCAGCAGCCAAGGGGGAGCGGGTCCAGATACGCAGTATTTT. It is translated as CASSQGGAGPDTQYF.